The 26 T cell receptor beta chains below come from one sample, sequenced in a study of CD8+ T cells in alopecia areata. Described treatment: oral pan-JAK inhibitor, 5-10 mg twice daily. Reverse transcribed after extraction, RNA yielded cDNA as the sequencing template. Profiling relied on immunoSEQ multiplex PCR, and the TCRdb table lists in-frame clones only, not all of them. This sample carries more than 200,000 clones, roughly three fifths of them seen once, and the ten largest clones take 0.95% to 1.5%. The sample consisted of CD4+ T cells sorted from blood, taken between weeks 43 and 45, from a patient treated with tofacitinib. The source is a human donor with alopecia areata.

This clone appeared a single time. V usage is TRBV30 and J usage is TRBJ1-6; perhaps TRBD1 as D (5 bases). The germline V and J ends were trimmed by 0 bases and 7 bases, with 13 bases remaining between them. This CDR3 region has 15 residues. In germline, CDR1 is GTSNPN, CDR2 SVGIG (reference sequence). The CDR3 bases are TGTGCCTGGAGTGTACCCAGGGCGGGCAATTCACCCCTCCACTTT. As protein: CAWSVPRAGNSPLHF.

The rearrangement joins TRBV11-1 to TRBJ2-3; no reliable D call. This CDR3 spans 14 amino acids. Trimming pared 5 bases from V and 2 bases from J, leaving 11 bases between. Germline values: CDR1 SGHAT, CDR2 FQDESV (reference sequence). CDR3 protein: CASSLQRFTDTQYF. The CDR3 nucleotides are TGTGCCAGCAGCCTGCAGAGGTTCACAGATACGCAGTATTTT.

J is TRBJ1-6 and V is TRBV6-6; possibly TRBD1 for D (5 bases). V was shortened by 10 bases and J by 9 bases, with 25 bases between the two germline ends. Germline V gene lookup returns CDR1 MNHNY and CDR2 SVGAGI (reference sequence). The CDR3 has 16 amino acids. DNA for the CDR3: TGTGCCACGGAAAGGGTACAGGACATTAAAAGTTCACCCCTCCACTTT. Protein product: CATERVQDIKSSPLHF.

The chain carries TRBV27 and TRBJ1-2, with D possibly TRBD1 on 6 matching bases. CDR3 length: 15 residues. CDR1 and CDR2 from the germline V gene are MNHEY and SMNVEV (reference sequence). V was shortened by 0 bases and J by 7 bases, with 15 bases between the two germline ends. The CDR3 coding sequence is TGTGCCAGCAGTTTATCCAAACAACAGGGAAGTGGCTACACCTTC. It encodes CASSLSKQQGSGYTF.

V is TRBV2 and J is TRBJ2-1, with unresolved D. Germline lookup yields CDR1 SNHLY and CDR2 FYNNEI. This CDR3 is built from 16 residues. V gave up 6 bases and J gave up 8 bases, with 23 bases separating them. CDR3 sequence (DNA): TGTGCCAGCAGCTTCGGACCGGCTCGAGGTGGATATGAGCAGTTCTTC. Its translation: CASSFGPARGGYEQFF.

This sequence joins TRBV6-6 and TRBJ2-5, with TRBD2 matching 7 bases. With the DNA end fitting TRBJ2-7 better, the J assignment may be wrong. Germline values: CDR1 MNHNY, CDR2 SVGAGI (reference sequence). CDR3 length: 15 residues. CDR3 amino acids: CASRCSGTNPYEQYF. The CDR3 DNA is TGTGCCAGCAGGTGTTCCGGGACTAACCCCTACGAGCAGTACTTC.

The rearrangement uses TRBV7-2 and TRBJ2-7; tentatively, D is TRBD1 or TRBD2 (6 bases each). Germline V lookup: CDR1 SGHTA, CDR2 FQGNSA. With 1 base removed from V and 0 bases from J, the gap between germline ends came to 16 bases. This CDR3 region has 17 residues. Written as DNA, the CDR3 is TGTGCCAGCAGCTTAGAGTTGTGGGGGGCCTCCTCCTACGAGCAGTACTTC. This translates into CASSLELWGASSYEQYF.

CDR3 sequence reads: CASGGQGTYEQYF. The CDR3 nucleotides read TGTGCCAGCGGGGGACAGGGTACCTACGAGCAGTACTTC. This chain joins TRBV6-4 and TRBJ2-7, with 9 bases identical to TRBD1. CDR1 and CDR2 from the germline V gene are MRHNA and SNTAGT. This CDR3 is 13 amino acids long. With V trimmed by 8 bases and J by 2 bases, 4 bases remained unmatched.

This clone was observed a handful of times. For the CDR3, the DNA is TGTGCCTGGATTAGGACGCAGGGTAATTCACCCCTCCACTTT. This sequence encodes CAWIRTQGNSPLHF. The V call is TRBV30, the J call TRBJ1-6, with D perhaps matching TRBD1 (5 bases). From germline, CDR1 is GTSNPN and CDR2 SVGIG (reference sequence). CDR3 length: 14 amino acids. Trimming took off 4 bases at V and 6 bases at J, with 13 bases between the two ends.

This sequence joins TRBV6-1 and TRBJ2-3; weak D call: TRBD2 (5 bases). The CDR3 is made up of 13 amino acids. Germline CDR1 MNHNS, CDR2 SASEGT. Trimming removed 1 base at V and 11 bases at J, with 13 bases between. The CDR3 DNA is TGTGCCAGCAGTGAAGGGGTCGGGGATCGGCAGTATTTT. Protein: CASSEGVGDRQYF.

This clone was counted only a few times. V usage is TRBV2 and J usage is TRBJ2-1; TRBD2 is a possible D gene (5 bases). Germline CDR1 is SNHLY and CDR2 is FYNNEI. V was clipped by 1 base and J by 9 bases, with 7 bases between them. CDR3 length: 12 amino acids. The chain's CDR3 is CASSEVATEQFF. DNA for the CDR3: TGTGCCAGCAGTGAAGTAGCGACTGAGCAGTTCTTC.

V and J are TRBV29-1 and TRBJ2-5; D remains unclear. In germline, CDR1 is SQVTM, CDR2 ANQGSEA. V was shortened by 4 bases and J by 5 bases, with 8 bases between the two germline ends. This CDR3 is 11 amino acids long. CDR3 loop: CSVGPLETQYF. The CDR3 DNA sequence: TGCAGCGTTGGTCCACTCGAGACCCAGTACTTC.

In DNA form, the CDR3 reads TGTGCCAGCAGTGAATCCCCTAGCGGGGCGGACATTCAGTACTTC. This encodes CASSESPSGADIQYF. The chain recombines TRBV2 with TRBJ2-4, with 9 bases lining up with TRBD2. This CDR3 spans 15 amino acids. The V gene's germline CDR1 is SNHLY and CDR2 FYNNEI. V was pared by 2 bases and J by 8 bases, with 7 bases of the junction left unmatched.

This chain joins TRBV2 and TRBJ1-6; no reliable D call. There are 16 residues in the CDR3. In germline, CDR1 is SNHLY, CDR2 FYNNEI. The germline V and J ends were trimmed by 3 bases and 9 bases, with 18 bases remaining between them. The CDR3 loop is CASSEDISVSGSPLHF. The CDR3 DNA is TGTGCCAGCAGTGAGGATATTAGCGTGAGTGGTTCACCCCTCCACTTT.

The CDR3 bases are TGTGCCAGTAGTATCGTCGGAGTGGGACAGGGACCAAAATTAGCCAAAAACATTCAGTACTTC. This translates into CASSIVGVGQGPKLAKNIQYF. The J gene is TRBJ2-4, the V gene TRBV19; 9 nucleotides match TRBD1. The CDR3 loop spans 21 amino acids. Germline CDR1 and CDR2: LNHDA and SQIVND (reference sequence). J lost 0 bases, V lost 3 bases, and 18 bases had no gene match.

This chain joins TRBV11-2 and TRBJ2-7; D is undetermined. The CDR3 contains 16 residues. The germline CDR1 and CDR2 sequences are SGHAT and FQNNGV. V was trimmed by 2 bases and J by 2 bases, leaving 16 bases between them. The CDR3 spells CASSLMRRAGTYEQYF. The CDR3 nucleotides are TGTGCCAGCAGCTTAATGAGGCGAGCCGGCACCTACGAGCAGTACTTC.

This sequence joins TRBV29-1 and TRBJ1-1; no definite D call. Looked up from germline, CDR1 is SQVTM and CDR2 is ANQGSEA. The V end lost 4 bases, the J end lost 6 bases, and 12 bases lay between the germline ends. The CDR3 sequence is 12 residues long. The CDR3 spells CSVAYTVAEAFF. CDR3 DNA: TGCAGCGTTGCCTATACAGTGGCTGAAGCTTTCTTT.

The J gene is TRBJ1-5, the V gene TRBV19; TRBD1 matches at 7 bases. This CDR3 has 14 residues. The V gene's germline CDR1 is LNHDA and CDR2 SQIVND (reference sequence). The V gene end was trimmed by 5 bases and the J gene end by 2 bases; junction bases not matched to a gene: 3. The CDR3 is CASSRQGGNQPQHF. The CDR3 coding sequence is TGTGCCAGTAGTCGACAGGGCGGCAATCAGCCCCAGCATTTT.

The chain has TRBV25-1 and TRBJ2-1; no clear D gene. This CDR3 is 11 amino acids long. Trimming cost V 4 bases and J 10 bases, with 8 bases left between them. Looked up from germline, CDR1 is MGHDK and CDR2 is SYGVNS. CDR3 residues: CASSGYNEQFF. Written as DNA, the CDR3 is TGTGCCAGCAGTGGTTATAACGAGCAGTTCTTC.

The V gene is TRBV7-7, the J gene TRBJ2-1, with 10 bases that match TRBD1. Germline V gene sequence: CDR1 SSHAT, CDR2 FNYEAQ (reference sequence). Unmatched junction bases numbered 10, after V lost 5 bases and J lost 9 bases. This CDR3 comprises 15 residues. CDR3: CASSPGQGPTFEQFF. The CDR3 nucleotides read TGTGCCAGCAGCCCGGGACAGGGGCCGACCTTTGAGCAGTTCTTC.

This rearrangement joins TRBV29-1 to TRBJ1-2, with D uncertain. Per the germline V gene, CDR1 is SQVTM and CDR2 is ANQGSEA. V dropped 7 bases and J dropped 0 bases, with 15 bases sitting between them. The CDR3 runs to 14 residues. The CDR3 DNA is TGCAGCGCCACCCGGGGAAACCCTAACTATGGCTACACCTTC. Protein product: CSATRGNPNYGYTF.

The table lists this clone with a few counts. The chain is built from TRBV30 and TRBJ2-7; perhaps TRBD1 as D (5 bases). The CDR3 contains 13 residues. V lost 0 bases to trimming and J lost 9 bases, with 15 bases between them. The germline CDR1 and CDR2 sequences are GTSNPN and SVGIG (reference sequence). The CDR3 spells CAWSVRGRGGQYF. CDR3 sequence (DNA): TGTGCCTGGAGTGTACGAGGAAGGGGCGGGCAGTACTTC.

To note about this clone: Other DNA variants within this sample encode the same CDR3. The chain links TRBV29-1 to TRBJ1-2; tentatively, D is TRBD1 (5 bases). Germline V lookup: CDR1 SQVTM, CDR2 ANQGSEA. The germline V and J ends were trimmed by 3 bases and 4 bases, with 9 bases remaining between them. The CDR3 totals 12 residues. CDR3 residues: CSVEAQGYGYTF. CDR3 DNA: TGCAGCGTTGAGGCGCAGGGCTATGGCTACACCTTC.

A remark on this clone: This same CDR3 is encoded by further DNA sequences in the sample. V and J are TRBV19 and TRBJ2-6; a possible D gene is TRBD1 (6 bases). In germline, CDR1 is LNHDA, CDR2 SQIVND (reference sequence). The V gene lost 11 bases and the J gene lost 1 base, with 12 bases spanning the gap. The CDR3 is made up of 14 amino acids. CDR3 amino acids: CASSQGSGANVLTF. CDR3 nucleotides: TGTGCCTCGTCCCAGGGGTCTGGGGCCAACGTCCTGACTTTC.

The rearrangement links TRBV13 to TRBJ2-5, with 8 bases lining up with TRBD2. The J segment lost 1 base and the V segment lost 5 bases, leaving 9 bases of the junction unmatched. The CDR3 length is 16 residues. In germline, CDR1 is PRHDT, CDR2 FYEKMQ (reference sequence). The CDR3 DNA is TGTGCCAGCAGCCCTCTTCCGGGGGGGCTCCAAGAGACCCAGTACTTC. Translating gives CASSPLPGGLQETQYF.

The rearrangement uses TRBV7-3 and TRBJ2-3; 12 bases map to TRBD1. V trimming: 5 bases; J trimming: 5 bases; junction bases outside the gene matches: 5. The germline gives CDR1 SGHTA, CDR2 FQGTGA. CDR3 length: 15 residues. CDR3 nucleotide sequence: TGTGCCAGCAGCCCGGGACAGGGGGCAAGAGATACGCAGTATTTT. As protein: CASSPGQGARDTQYF.